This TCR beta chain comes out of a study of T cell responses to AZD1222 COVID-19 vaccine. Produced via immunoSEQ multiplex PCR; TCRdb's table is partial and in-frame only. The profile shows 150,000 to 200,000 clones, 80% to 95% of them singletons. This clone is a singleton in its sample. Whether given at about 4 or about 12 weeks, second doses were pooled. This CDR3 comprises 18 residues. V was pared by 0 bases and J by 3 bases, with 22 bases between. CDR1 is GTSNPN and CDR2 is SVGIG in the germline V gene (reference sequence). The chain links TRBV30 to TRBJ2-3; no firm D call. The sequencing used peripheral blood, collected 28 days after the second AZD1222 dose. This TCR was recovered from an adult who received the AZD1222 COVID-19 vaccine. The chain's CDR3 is CAWSVRRTPLSTTDTQYF. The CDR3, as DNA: TGTGCCTGGAGTGTACGGCGGACCCCCCTTTCTACGACAGATACGCAGTATTTT.